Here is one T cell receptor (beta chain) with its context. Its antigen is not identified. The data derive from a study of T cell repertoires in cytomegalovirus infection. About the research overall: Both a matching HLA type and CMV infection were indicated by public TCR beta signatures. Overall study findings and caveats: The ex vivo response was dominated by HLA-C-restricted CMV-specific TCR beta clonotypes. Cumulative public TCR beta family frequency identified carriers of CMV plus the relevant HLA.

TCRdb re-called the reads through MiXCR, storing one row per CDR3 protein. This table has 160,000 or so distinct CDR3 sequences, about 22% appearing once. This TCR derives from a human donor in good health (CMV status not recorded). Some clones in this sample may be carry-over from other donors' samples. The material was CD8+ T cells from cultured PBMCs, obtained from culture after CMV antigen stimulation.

In nucleotides, the CDR3 is TGTGCCAGCAGCCAAGAGACACCCCGAAGTGAAAAACTGTTTTTT. It is translated as CASSQETPRSEKLFF. The V gene is TRBV4-2, the J gene TRBJ1-4; D not resolved. The CDR3 has 15 amino acids. Trimming left V 0 bases short and J 7 bases short, with 12 bases between. From germline, CDR1 is LGHNA and CDR2 YNFKEQ.